This T cell receptor beta chain was observed in a study of blood T cell repertoires in COVID-19. Study context: Whether acute or convalescent, the COVID-19 samples came from the United States, Italy and Spain.

CDR1 DFQATT and CDR2 SNEGSKA come from the germline V gene (reference sequence). The CDR3 covers 13 residues. After removal of 3 bases from V and 7 bases from J, the junction contained 3 bases not matched to a gene. Generated by immunoSEQ multiplex PCR, the TCRdb table keeps only in-frame clones and is missing some. The sample lists about 38,000 clones; approximately 80% were seen once. The genes are TRBV20-1 and TRBJ2-1, with TRBD1 matching over 10 bases. This receptor was obtained from a man aged 50 to 60 with active COVID-19. Sequencing was carried out using peripheral blood. As DNA, the CDR3 is TGCAGTGCTAGTTGGGACAGGGGAAATGAGCAGTTCTTC. Its translation: CSASWDRGNEQFF.